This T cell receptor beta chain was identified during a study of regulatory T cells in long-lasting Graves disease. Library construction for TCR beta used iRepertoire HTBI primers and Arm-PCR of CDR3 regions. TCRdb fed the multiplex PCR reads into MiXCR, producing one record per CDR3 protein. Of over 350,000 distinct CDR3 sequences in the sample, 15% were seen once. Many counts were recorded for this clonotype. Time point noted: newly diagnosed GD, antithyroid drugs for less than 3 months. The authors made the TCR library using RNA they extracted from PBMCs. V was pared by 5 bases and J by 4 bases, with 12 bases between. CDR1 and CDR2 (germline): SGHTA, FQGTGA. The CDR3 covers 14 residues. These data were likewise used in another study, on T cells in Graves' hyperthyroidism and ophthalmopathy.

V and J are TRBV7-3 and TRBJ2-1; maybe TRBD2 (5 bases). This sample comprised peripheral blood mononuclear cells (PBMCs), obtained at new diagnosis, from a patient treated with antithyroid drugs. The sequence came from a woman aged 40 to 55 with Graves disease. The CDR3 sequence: CASSPRTGYNEQFF. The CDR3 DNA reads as TGTGCCAGCAGCCCCCGGACTGGATACAATGAGCAGTTCTTC.